This T cell receptor (beta chain) emerged from a study of response to subunit inactivated influenza vaccine. One entry per CDR3 protein, called by TCRdb with MiXCR from the RT-PCR reads. The sample holds roughly 500,000 distinct CDR3 sequences, roughly 25% seen once. Germline CDR1 reads ENHRY; CDR2 reads SYGVKD. V was clipped by 3 bases and J by 0 bases, with 3 bases between them. The CDR3 runs to 12 residues. These same records also appear under a second study, on T cells expressing NK-cell markers. That report adds: Scientists made TCR beta cDNA using 5'RACE template switching with UMIs. Roughly six donors showed dominant NKG2C+ clonotypes comprising about 1.0-8% of their CD8+ T cells.

The sequencing here drew on CD4+ T cells sorted from PBMCs, taken about 13 days after vaccination. The chain links TRBV10-3 to TRBJ2-7; no clear D. This clonotype was obtained from a man in his fifties or sixties who received an inactivated influenza vaccine. This CDR3 reads CAISDNSYEQYF. CDR3 in DNA: TGTGCCATCAGTGACAACTCCTACGAGCAGTACTTC.